The 18 T cell receptor beta chains presented below share a single source sample, sequenced in a study of shared clonotypes between healthy human individuals. Selected positively for CCR7 and CD45RO-negative, naive CD8 cells excluded terminally differentiated effector memory CD45RA+ cells. The protocol was immunoSEQ multiplex PCR, while the TCRdb copy is restricted to in-frame clones and leaves out a portion. In the table there are 660,000 or so clones, around 96% of which are singletons. Sequencing was carried out using naive CD8+ T cells sorted from blood. The receptors were sampled from a woman younger than 45 in good health.

The rearrangement uses TRBV4-1 and TRBJ2-5; D is possibly TRBD1 or TRBD2 (6 bases each). This CDR3 region has 14 residues. The germline gives CDR1 MGHRA, CDR2 YSYEKL. V was trimmed by 3 bases and J by 4 bases, leaving 12 bases between them. CDR3: CASSHYGGRETQYF. Written as DNA, the CDR3 is TGCGCCAGCAGCCACTATGGGGGGCGAGAGACCCAGTACTTC.

The rearrangement joins TRBV5-6 to TRBJ1-5; 10 bases are a match to TRBD1. The CDR3 is 15 amino acids. The trim removed 3 bases at V and 3 bases at J, leaving 3 bases unmatched. The V gene's germline CDR1 is SGHDT and CDR2 YYEEEE. CDR3 loop: CASSSGTGVNQPQHF. The CDR3 DNA follows: TGTGCCAGCAGCTCCGGGACAGGGGTCAATCAGCCCCAGCATTTT.

V and J are TRBV5-4 and TRBJ2-5; D remains ambiguous. V was cut by 4 bases and J by 5 bases, with 12 bases left in between. CDR1 is SGHNT and CDR2 is YYREEE in the germline V gene (reference sequence). The length of the CDR3 is 13 residues. The CDR3, as DNA: TGTGCCAGCAGCCCCGACCTAGACGAGACCCAGTACTTC. Translation: CASSPDLDETQYF.

The J gene is TRBJ2-1, the V gene TRBV30; D not resolved. Germline V gene sequence: CDR1 GTSNPN, CDR2 SVGIG (reference sequence). Trimming cost V 5 bases and J 7 bases, with 12 bases left between them. The CDR3 is 12 amino acids. CDR3 loop: CAWGGETNEQFF. DNA of the CDR3: TGTGCCTGGGGCGGTGAGACGAATGAGCAGTTCTTC.

The V call is TRBV28, the J call TRBJ2-7; D ambiguous. The germline CDR1 and CDR2 sequences are MDHEN and SYDVKM. V gave up 3 bases and J gave up 3 bases, with 9 bases separating them. The CDR3 has 13 amino acids. The CDR3 nucleotides read TGTGCCAGCAGTTTGTTTAACGGCTACGAGCAGTACTTC. Amino acids: CASSLFNGYEQYF.

The V and J genes are TRBV6-5 and TRBJ2-5; 7 bases are shared with TRBD2. Germline CDR1 reads MNHEY; CDR2 reads SVGAGI. The CDR3 sequence is 14 residues long. After removal of 2 bases from V and 2 bases from J, the junction contained 2 bases not matched to a gene. This chain's CDR3 is CASSYVSGQETQYF. The CDR3 coding sequence is TGTGCCAGCAGTTACGTTAGCGGGCAAGAGACCCAGTACTTC.

This sequence joins TRBV6-5 and TRBJ2-7, with D possibly matching TRBD2 (6 bases). This CDR3 has 15 amino acids. V was trimmed by 1 base and J by 0 bases, leaving 10 bases between them. Germline loops: CDR1 MNHEY, CDR2 SVGAGI. The CDR3, as DNA: TGTGCCAGCAGTTACTTCTCGGGACTCTCCTACGAGCAGTACTTC. Its translation: CASSYFSGLSYEQYF.

The chain uses TRBV2 and TRBJ2-7, with 10 bases matching TRBD1. Trimming at V came to 7 bases and at J to 0 bases, leaving 9 bases not matched to a gene. The CDR3 contains 16 residues. The germline V gene encodes CDR1 SNHLY and CDR2 FYNNEI. CDR3 sequence reads: CASTGNRDRGSYEQYF. In DNA, the CDR3 is TGTGCCAGCACCGGAAACAGGGACAGGGGCTCCTACGAGCAGTACTTC. Full variable domain (rest looked up from reference TRBV2 and TRBJ2-7): EPEVTQTPSHQVTQMGQEVILRCVPISNHLYFYWYRQILGQKVEFLVSFYNNEISEKSEIFDDQFSVERPDGSNFTLKIRSTKLEDSAMYFCASTGNRDRGSYEQYFGPGTRLTVT.

The chain recombines TRBV13 with TRBJ1-1, with D possibly being TRBD1 (5 bases). With 7 bases removed from V and 6 bases from J, the gap between germline ends came to 15 bases. This CDR3 has 13 amino acids. The germline V gene has CDR1 PRHDT and CDR2 FYEKMQ (reference sequence). In DNA, the CDR3 is TGTGCCAGCAACAATCAGGGATTGTCTGAAGCTTTCTTT. Protein: CASNNQGLSEAFF.

The V and J genes are TRBV11-3 and TRBJ2-1; TRBD2 is a possible D gene (5 bases). V was trimmed by 1 base and J by 10 bases, leaving 11 bases between them. Per the germline V gene, CDR1 is SGHNT and CDR2 is YENEEA. This CDR3 spans 13 amino acids. CDR3 nucleotides: TGTGCCAGCAGCTTAGGCAGCGGTTGGGAGCAGTTCTTC. It translates to CASSLGSGWEQFF. Supplemented by reference TRBV11-3 and TRBJ2-1, the full variable domain reads EAGVVQSPRYKIIEKKQPVAFWCNPISGHNTLYWYLQNLGQGPELLIRYENEEAVDDSQLPKDRFSAERLKGVDSTLKIQPAELGDSAVYLCASSLGSGWEQFFGPGTRLTVL.

The rearrangement joins TRBV5-1 to TRBJ2-1; TRBD2 matches 10 bases. CDR3 length: 14 amino acids. Germline V CDR1 and CDR2: SGHRS, YFSETQ. Losses at the gene ends were 3 bases for V and 9 bases for J; bases not matched to a gene: 6. This chain's CDR3 is CASSSTGTSVEQFF. In DNA, the CDR3 is TGCGCCAGCAGCTCGACCGGGACTAGCGTTGAGCAGTTCTTC.

The chain is built from TRBV5-1 and TRBJ2-3; 7 bases are a match to TRBD2. After removal of 3 bases from V and 2 bases from J, the junction contained 12 bases not matched to a gene. Germline lookup yields CDR1 SGHRS and CDR2 YFSETQ. The CDR3 is made up of 17 amino acids. CDR3 loop: CASSSPAGLAVTDTQYF. CDR3 in DNA: TGCGCCAGCAGCTCGCCTGCGGGGCTAGCGGTCACAGATACGCAGTATTTT.

This chain uses TRBV5-6 with TRBJ2-1; D ambiguous. This CDR3 comprises 16 residues. Trimming stripped 3 bases from V and 0 bases from J, with 13 bases between. CDR1 SGHDT and CDR2 YYEEEE come from the germline V gene. CDR3 sequence (DNA): TGTGCCAGCAGCTCAAGGACCTCGGTCTCCTACAATGAGCAGTTCTTC. This translates into CASSSRTSVSYNEQFF.

The chain has TRBV28 and TRBJ2-1, with D unresolved. Germline V CDR1 and CDR2: MDHEN, SYDVKM. This CDR3 has 15 amino acids. V was trimmed by 2 bases and J by 0 bases, leaving 8 bases between them. The CDR3 here is CASSLQLSSYNEQFF. CDR3 nucleotide sequence: TGTGCCAGCAGTTTACAGTTGAGCTCCTACAATGAGCAGTTCTTC.

With regard to this clone: A read error is possible here, since a much larger clone lies one base away. In the same sample, other DNA sequences code for this CDR3. The rearrangement joins TRBV5-4 to TRBJ2-5; D is uncertain. Between the trimmed V and J ends, which lost 0 bases and 2 bases, there was a span of 5 bases. From germline, CDR1 is SGHNT and CDR2 YYREEE (reference sequence). The CDR3 is 13 residues long. CDR3 nucleotide sequence: TGTGCCAGCAGCTTGGAAAGGCAAGAGACCCAGTACTTC. It encodes CASSLERQETQYF.

V is TRBV27 and J is TRBJ1-4; D unresolved. The CDR3 consists of 13 residues. The ends were cut back, 1 base at V and 6 bases at J, with 6 bases in the middle. Germline loops: CDR1 MNHEY, CDR2 SMNVEV (reference sequence). CDR3 sequence reads: CASSLFRHEKLFF. The CDR3 coding sequence is TGTGCCAGCAGTTTATTTAGGCATGAAAAACTGTTTTTT. Variable domain in full (rest from reference TRBV27 and TRBJ1-4): EAQVTQNPRYLITVTGKKLTVTCSQNMNHEYMSWYRQDPGLGLRQIYYSMNVEVTDKGDVPEGYKVSRKEKRNFPLILESPSPNQTSLYFCASSLFRHEKLFFGSGTQLSVL.

About this clone: The sample contains more than one DNA sequence encoding this CDR3. V and J are TRBV5-4 and TRBJ2-2; unclear D gene. Per the germline V gene, CDR1 is SGHNT and CDR2 is YYREEE (reference sequence). V was pared by 1 base and J by 1 base, with 5 bases between. The CDR3 is 14 amino acids. Written as DNA, the CDR3 is TGTGCCAGCAGCTTGTCAGAGAACACCGGGGAGCTGTTTTTT. This codes for CASSLSENTGELFF.

The rearrangement joins TRBV4-1 to TRBJ2-7; unclear D gene. CDR1 and CDR2 (germline): MGHRA, YSYEKL. The CDR3 extends over 15 amino acids. V dropped 1 base and J dropped 1 base, with 11 bases sitting between them. The CDR3 DNA is TGCGCCAGCAGCCAAGCTCCAGATTTTTCCTACGAGCAGTACTTC. Amino acid sequence: CASSQAPDFSYEQYF.